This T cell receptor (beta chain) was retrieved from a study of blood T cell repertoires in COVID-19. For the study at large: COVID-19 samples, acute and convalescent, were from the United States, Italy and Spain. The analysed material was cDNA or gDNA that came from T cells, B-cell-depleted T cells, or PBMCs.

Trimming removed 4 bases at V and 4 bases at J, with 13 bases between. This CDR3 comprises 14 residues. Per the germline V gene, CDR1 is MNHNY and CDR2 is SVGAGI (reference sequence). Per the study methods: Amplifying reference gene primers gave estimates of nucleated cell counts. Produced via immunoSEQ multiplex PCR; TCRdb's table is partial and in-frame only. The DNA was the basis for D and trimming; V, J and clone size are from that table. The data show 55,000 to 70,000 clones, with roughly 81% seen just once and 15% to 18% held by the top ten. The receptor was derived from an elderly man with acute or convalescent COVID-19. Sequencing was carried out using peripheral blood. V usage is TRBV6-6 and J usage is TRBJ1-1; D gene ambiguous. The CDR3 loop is CASSSTTERTEAFF. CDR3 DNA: TGTGCCAGCAGTTCCACGACGGAGCGCACTGAAGCTTTCTTT.